This TCR beta chain was observed in a study of blood T cells in healthy people across ages. With a J-beta primer mix and a sample-barcoded 5' primer, a second PCR ran about 7 to 11 cycles. One entry per CDR3 protein results from TCRdb running MiXCR on the 5' RACE reads. Among roughly 860,000 distinct CDR3 sequences listed, approximately 67% were seen once. The germline CDR1 and CDR2 sequences are SGHVS and FQNEAQ. The CDR3 is made up of 17 amino acids. V lost 5 bases to trimming and J lost 10 bases; unmatched junction nucleotides: 15. For every donor, a draw yielded approximately 9.9 milliliters of peripheral blood.

The material sequenced was blood. The sequence derives from a man aged 25-45 years in good health. The chain recombines TRBV7-8 with TRBJ2-1; TRBD2 aligns across 12 bases. CDR3 in amino acids: CASSRIYLTSGGGEQFF. CDR3 nucleotide sequence: TGTGCCAGCAGCCGAATCTACTTGACTAGCGGGGGTGGAGAGCAGTTCTTC.